This T cell receptor beta chain originates from a study of metastatic and nonmetastatic thyroid tumors. All patients were untreated before thyroid surgery. In its sample, this clone was seen many times. V was cut by 4 bases and J by 6 bases, with 13 bases left in between. Germline V gene lookup returns CDR1 LGHNA and CDR2 YNFKEQ. The CDR3 is 13 amino acids. TCRdb redid the clone calls on the PCR reads using MiXCR. The table has tens of thousands of clones, 15% to 17% seen once. The receptor was derived from a female donor with papillary thyroid cancer or a benign thyroid nodule (not recorded which). Some clones in this sample may be carry-over from other donors' samples. Sequenced material: blood. The chain links TRBV4-2 to TRBJ2-7; D remains unclear. The CDR3: CASSPWGSSEQYF. In DNA, the CDR3 is TGTGCCAGCAGCCCGTGGGGTTCTTCCGAGCAGTACTTC.